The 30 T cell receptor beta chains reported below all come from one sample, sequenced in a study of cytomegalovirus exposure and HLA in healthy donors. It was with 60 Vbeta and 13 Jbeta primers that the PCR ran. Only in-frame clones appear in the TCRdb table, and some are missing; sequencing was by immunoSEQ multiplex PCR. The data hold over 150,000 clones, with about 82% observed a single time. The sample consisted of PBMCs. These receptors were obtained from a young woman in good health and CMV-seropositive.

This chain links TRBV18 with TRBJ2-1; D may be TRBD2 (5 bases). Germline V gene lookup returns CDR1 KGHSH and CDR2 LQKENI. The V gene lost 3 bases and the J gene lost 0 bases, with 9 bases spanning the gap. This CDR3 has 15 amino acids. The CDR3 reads CASSPMGSSYNEQFF. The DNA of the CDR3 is TGTGCCAGCTCACCGATGGGGAGCTCCTACAATGAGCAGTTCTTC.

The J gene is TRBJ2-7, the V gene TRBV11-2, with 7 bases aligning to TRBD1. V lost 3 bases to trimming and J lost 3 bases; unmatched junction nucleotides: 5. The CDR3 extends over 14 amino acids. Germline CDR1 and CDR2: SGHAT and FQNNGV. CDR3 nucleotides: TGTGCCAGCAGCTTGACAGGGCCCAACTACGAGCAGTACTTC. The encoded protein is CASSLTGPNYEQYF.

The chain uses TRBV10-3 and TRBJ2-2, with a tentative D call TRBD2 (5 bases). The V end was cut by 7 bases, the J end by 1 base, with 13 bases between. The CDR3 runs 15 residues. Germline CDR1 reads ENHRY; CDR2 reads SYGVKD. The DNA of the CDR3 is TGTGCCATCAATACGGGATCGATGAACACCGGGGAGCTGTTTTTT. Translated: CAINTGSMNTGELFF.

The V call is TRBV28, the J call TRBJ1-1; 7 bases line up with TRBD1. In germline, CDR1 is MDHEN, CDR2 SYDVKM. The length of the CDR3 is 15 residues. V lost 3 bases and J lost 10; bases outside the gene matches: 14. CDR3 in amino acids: CASSLGGWGRGRAFF. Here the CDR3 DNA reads TGTGCCAGCAGTTTGGGGGGATGGGGAAGGGGGCGAGCTTTCTTT.

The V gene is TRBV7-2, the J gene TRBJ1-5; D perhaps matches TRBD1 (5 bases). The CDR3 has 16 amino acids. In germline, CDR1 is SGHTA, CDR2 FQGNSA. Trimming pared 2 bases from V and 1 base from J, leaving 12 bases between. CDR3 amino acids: CASSLSFGASNQPQHF. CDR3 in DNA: TGTGCCAGCAGCTTAAGTTTTGGGGCAAGCAATCAGCCCCAGCATTTT.

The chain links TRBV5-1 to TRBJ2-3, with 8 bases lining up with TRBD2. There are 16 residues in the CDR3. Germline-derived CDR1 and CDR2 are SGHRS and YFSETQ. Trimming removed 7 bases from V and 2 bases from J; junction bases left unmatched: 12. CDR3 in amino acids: CASGQSGGGLTDTQYF. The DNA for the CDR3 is TGCGCCAGCGGACAAAGCGGGGGAGGGCTCACAGATACGCAGTATTTT.

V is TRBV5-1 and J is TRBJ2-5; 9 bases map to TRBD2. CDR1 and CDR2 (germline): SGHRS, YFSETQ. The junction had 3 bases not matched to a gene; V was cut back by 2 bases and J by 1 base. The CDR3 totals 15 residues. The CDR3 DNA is TGCGCCAGCAGCTTCTTAGCGGGGGCCCAAGAGACCCAGTACTTC. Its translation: CASSFLAGAQETQYF.

The CDR3 bases are TGTGCCAGCAGCTTACAGGGGGCCAACGTCCTGACTTTC. This gives the protein CASSLQGANVLTF. The chain couples TRBV7-2 to TRBJ2-6; D unresolved. The germline CDR1 and CDR2 sequences are SGHTA and FQGNSA. Trimming removed 2 bases from V and 4 bases from J, with 3 bases in between. The CDR3 has 13 residues.

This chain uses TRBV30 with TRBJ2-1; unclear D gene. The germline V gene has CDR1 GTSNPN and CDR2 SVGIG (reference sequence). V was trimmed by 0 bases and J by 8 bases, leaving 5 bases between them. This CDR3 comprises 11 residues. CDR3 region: CAWSVRDEQFF. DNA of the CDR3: TGTGCCTGGAGTGTACGGGATGAGCAGTTCTTC.

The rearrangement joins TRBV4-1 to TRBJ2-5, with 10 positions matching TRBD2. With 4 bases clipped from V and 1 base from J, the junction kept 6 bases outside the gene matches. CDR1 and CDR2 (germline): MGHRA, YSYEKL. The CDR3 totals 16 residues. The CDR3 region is CASSLSGGFLQETQYF. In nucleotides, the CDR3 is TGCGCCAGCAGCCTTAGCGGGGGGTTCCTCCAAGAGACCCAGTACTTC.

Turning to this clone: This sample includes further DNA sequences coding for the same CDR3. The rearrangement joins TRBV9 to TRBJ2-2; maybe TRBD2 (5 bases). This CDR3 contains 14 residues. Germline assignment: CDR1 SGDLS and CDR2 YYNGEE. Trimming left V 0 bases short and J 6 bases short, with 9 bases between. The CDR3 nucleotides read TGTGCCAGCAGCGTAGGGACTTGGGCCGGGGAGCTGTTTTTT. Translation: CASSVGTWAGELFF.

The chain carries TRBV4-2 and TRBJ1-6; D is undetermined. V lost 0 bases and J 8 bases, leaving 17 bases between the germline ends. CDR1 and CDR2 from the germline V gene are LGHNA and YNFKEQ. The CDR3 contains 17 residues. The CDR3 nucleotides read TGTGCCAGCAGCCAAGAACGCGGGGTTGGTACAGATTCACCCCTCCACTTT. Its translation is CASSQERGVGTDSPLHF.

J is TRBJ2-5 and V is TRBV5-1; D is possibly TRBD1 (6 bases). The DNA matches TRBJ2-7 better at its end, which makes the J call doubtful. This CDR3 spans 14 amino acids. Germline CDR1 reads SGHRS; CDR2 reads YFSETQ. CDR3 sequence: CASSLDRAAYEQYF. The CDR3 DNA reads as TGCGCCAGCAGCTTGGACAGGGCGGCGTACGAGCAGTACTTC.

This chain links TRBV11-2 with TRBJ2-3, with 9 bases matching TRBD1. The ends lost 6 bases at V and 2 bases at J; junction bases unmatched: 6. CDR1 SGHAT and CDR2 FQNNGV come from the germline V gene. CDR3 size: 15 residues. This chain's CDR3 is CASRSGTGSTDTQYF. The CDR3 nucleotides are TGTGCCAGCAGATCCGGGACAGGGTCCACAGATACGCAGTATTTT.

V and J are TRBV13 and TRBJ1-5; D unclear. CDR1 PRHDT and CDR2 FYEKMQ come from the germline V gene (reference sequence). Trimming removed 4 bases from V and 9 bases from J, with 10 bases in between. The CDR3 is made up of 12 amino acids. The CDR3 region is CASSSGIGPQHF. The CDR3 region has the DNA TGTGCCAGCAGCTCGGGGATTGGGCCCCAGCATTTT.

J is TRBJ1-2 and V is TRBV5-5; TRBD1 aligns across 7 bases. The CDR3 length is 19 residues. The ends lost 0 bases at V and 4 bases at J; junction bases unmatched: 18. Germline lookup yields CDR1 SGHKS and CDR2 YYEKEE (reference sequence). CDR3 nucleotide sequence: TGTGCCAGCAGCTTGGGGAACCCGGGACAGAGATCGGGCGGCTATGGCTACACCTTC. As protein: CASSLGNPGQRSGGYGYTF.

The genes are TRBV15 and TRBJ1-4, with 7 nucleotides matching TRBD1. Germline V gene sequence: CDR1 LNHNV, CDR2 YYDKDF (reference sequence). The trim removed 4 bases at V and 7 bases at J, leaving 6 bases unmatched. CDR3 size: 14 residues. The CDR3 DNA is TGTGCCACCAGCACACAGGGGAGTGGTGAAAAACTGTTTTTT. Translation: CATSTQGSGEKLFF. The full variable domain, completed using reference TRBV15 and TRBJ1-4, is DAMVIQNPRYQVTQFGKPVTLSCSQTLNHNVMYWYQQKSSQAPKLLFHYYDKDFNNEADTPDNFQSRRPNTSFCFLDIRSPGLGDTAMYLCATSTQGSGEKLFFGSGTQLSVL.

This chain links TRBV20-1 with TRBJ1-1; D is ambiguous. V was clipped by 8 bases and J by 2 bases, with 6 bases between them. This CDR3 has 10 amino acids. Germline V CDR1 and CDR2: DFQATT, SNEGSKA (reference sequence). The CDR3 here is CSLFNTEAFF. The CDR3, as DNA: TGCAGTTTATTTAACACTGAAGCTTTCTTT.

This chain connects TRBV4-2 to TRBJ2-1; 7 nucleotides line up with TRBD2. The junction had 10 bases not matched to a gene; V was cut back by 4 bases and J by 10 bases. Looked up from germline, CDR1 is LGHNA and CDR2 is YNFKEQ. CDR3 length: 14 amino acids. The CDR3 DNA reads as TGTGCCAGCAGCCGGAGGGACTACGAAGGCGAGCAGTTCTTC. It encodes CASSRRDYEGEQFF.

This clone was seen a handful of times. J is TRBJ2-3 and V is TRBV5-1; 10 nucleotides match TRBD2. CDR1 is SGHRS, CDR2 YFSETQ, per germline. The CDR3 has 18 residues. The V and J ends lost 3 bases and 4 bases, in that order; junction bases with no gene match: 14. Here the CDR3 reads CASSSRAVAGGPADTQYF. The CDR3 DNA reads TGCGCCAGCAGCTCCCGGGCTGTAGCGGGGGGCCCCGCAGATACGCAGTATTTT.

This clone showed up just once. CDR3: CASSPRSGLSLNEQFF. In DNA form, the CDR3 reads TGTGCCAGCAGCCCAAGGTCCGGACTGTCCCTAAATGAGCAGTTCTTC. V is TRBV7-3 and J is TRBJ2-1; a weak D match, TRBD2 (5 bases). The CDR3 sequence is 16 residues long. Germline V gene data show CDR1 as SGHTA and CDR2 as FQGTGA. Trimming removed 5 bases from V and 7 bases from J, with 21 bases in between. The full variable domain, with the rest looked up from reference TRBV7-3 and TRBJ2-1, is GAGVSQTPSNKVTEKGKYVELRCDPISGHTALYWYRQSLGQGPEFLIYFQGTGAADDSGLPNDRFFAVRPEGSVSTLKIQRTERGDSAVYLCASSPRSGLSLNEQFFGPGTRLTVL.

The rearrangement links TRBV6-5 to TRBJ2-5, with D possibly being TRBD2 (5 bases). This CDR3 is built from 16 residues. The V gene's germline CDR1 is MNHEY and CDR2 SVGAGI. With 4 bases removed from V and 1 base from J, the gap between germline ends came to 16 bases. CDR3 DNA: TGTGCCAGCAGTTTATACAGAGGGTGGGTCCAAGAGACCCAGTACTTC. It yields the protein CASSLYRGWVQETQYF.

CDR3 residues: CASSKQGLPTEAFF. The CDR3 DNA sequence: TGTGCCAGTAGTAAGCAGGGGCTCCCCACTGAAGCTTTCTTT. The chain carries TRBV19 and TRBJ1-1, with D possibly matching TRBD1 (6 bases). CDR1 LNHDA and CDR2 SQIVND come from the germline V gene (reference sequence). This CDR3 spans 14 amino acids. V was clipped by 4 bases and J by 4 bases, with 13 bases between them. Combining the CDR3 with reference TRBV19 and TRBJ1-1 gives the whole variable domain DGGITQSPKYLFRKEGQNVTLSCEQNLNHDAMYWYRQDPGQGLRLIYYSQIVNDFQKGDIAEGYSVSREKKESFPLTVTSAQKNPTAFYLCASSKQGLPTEAFFGQGTRLTVV.

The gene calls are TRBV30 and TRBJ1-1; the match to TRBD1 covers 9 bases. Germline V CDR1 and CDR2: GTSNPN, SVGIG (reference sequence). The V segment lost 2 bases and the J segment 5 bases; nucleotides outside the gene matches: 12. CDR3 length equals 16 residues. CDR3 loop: CAWSRPGTGLRTEAFF. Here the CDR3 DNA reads TGTGCCTGGAGTCGTCCCGGGACAGGGTTAAGGACTGAAGCTTTCTTT.

The CDR3 spells CASSLRSTSSGNTIYF. The CDR3 coding sequence is TGTGCCAGCAGCTTGAGGTCAACCAGCTCTGGAAACACCATATATTTT. The V and J genes are TRBV7-9 and TRBJ1-3, with D uncertain. Between the trimmed V and J ends, which lost 3 bases and 0 bases, there was a span of 12 bases. This CDR3 spans 16 amino acids. Germline loops: CDR1 SEHNR, CDR2 FQNEAQ (reference sequence).

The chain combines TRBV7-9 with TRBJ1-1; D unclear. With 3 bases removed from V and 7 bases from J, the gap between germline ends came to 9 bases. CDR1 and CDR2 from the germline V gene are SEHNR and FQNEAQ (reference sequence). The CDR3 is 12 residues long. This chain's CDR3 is CASSFSSREAFF. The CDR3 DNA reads TGTGCCAGCAGCTTCTCGTCGCGTGAAGCTTTCTTT.

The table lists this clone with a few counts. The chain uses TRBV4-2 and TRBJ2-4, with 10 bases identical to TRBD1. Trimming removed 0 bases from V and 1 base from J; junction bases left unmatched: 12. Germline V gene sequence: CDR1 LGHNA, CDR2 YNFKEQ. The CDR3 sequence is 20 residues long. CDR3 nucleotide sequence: TGTGCCAGCAGCCAAGACGATGACAGGGGGCGCTTCTACGCCAAAAACATTCAGTACTTC. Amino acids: CASSQDDDRGRFYAKNIQYF.

The chain's CDR3 is CASSPRRSSYNEQFF. The DNA for the CDR3 is TGTGCCAGCAGCCCTCGGAGAAGCTCCTACAATGAGCAGTTCTTC. This chain uses TRBV7-3 with TRBJ2-1; D not resolved. The CDR3 consists of 15 residues. Trimming removed 5 bases from V and 0 bases from J, with 11 bases in between. Per germline, CDR1 SGHTA and CDR2 FQGTGA. Together with reference TRBV7-3 and TRBJ2-1, the CDR3 gives the full variable domain: GAGVSQTPSNKVTEKGKYVELRCDPISGHTALYWYRQSLGQGPEFLIYFQGTGAADDSGLPNDRFFAVRPEGSVSTLKIQRTERGDSAVYLCASSPRRSSYNEQFFGPGTRLTVL.

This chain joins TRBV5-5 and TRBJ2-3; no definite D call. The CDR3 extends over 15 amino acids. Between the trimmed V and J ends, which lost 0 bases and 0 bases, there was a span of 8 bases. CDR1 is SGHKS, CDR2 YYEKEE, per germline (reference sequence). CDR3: CASSLAPTSTDTQYF. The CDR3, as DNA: TGTGCCAGCAGCTTGGCCCCCACAAGCACAGATACGCAGTATTTT.

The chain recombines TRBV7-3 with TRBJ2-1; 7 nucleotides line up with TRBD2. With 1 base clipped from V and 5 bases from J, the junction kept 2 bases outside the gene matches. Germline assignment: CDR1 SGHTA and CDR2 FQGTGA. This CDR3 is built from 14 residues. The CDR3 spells CASSLRGGNNEQFF. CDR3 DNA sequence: TGTGCCAGCAGCTTAAGGGGAGGGAACAATGAGCAGTTCTTC.